The 12 T cell receptor beta chains below were found in one sample sequenced in a study of radiotherapy plus CTLA-4 blockade in lung cancer. Sequencing was performed with immunoSEQ multiplex PCR; in TCRdb, only in-frame clones are kept and a portion is missing. The table records about 45,000 clones, around 63% of them present only once. This sample comprised peripheral blood, obtained from a patient treated with radiotherapy plus ipilimumab. The receptors shown here come from a human donor with non-small cell lung cancer who had a partial response to radiotherapy plus ipilimumab.

This clone has only a few counts. The V gene is TRBV7-2, the J gene TRBJ1-2; D not certain. Trimming cost V 3 bases and J 6 bases, with 14 bases left between them. The length of the CDR3 is 14 residues. Germline V CDR1 and CDR2: SGHTA, FQGNSA. The CDR3 spells CASSFTPDNDGYTF. In DNA, the CDR3 is TGTGCCAGCAGCTTCACCCCCGACAATGATGGCTACACCTTC.

The chain recombines TRBV7-6 with TRBJ2-5; D gene uncertain. The length of the CDR3 is 15 residues. The germline gives CDR1 SGHVS, CDR2 FNYEAQ. Trimming pared 4 bases from V and 5 bases from J, leaving 17 bases between. CDR3 DNA sequence: TGTGCCAGCAGCTCCTCGGTCGCGTGGCGGGAGACCCAGTACTTC. This gives the protein CASSSSVAWRETQYF.

The chain recombines TRBV14 with TRBJ1-1; D gene unclear. This CDR3 spans 15 amino acids. V gave up 4 bases and J gave up 0 bases, with 12 bases separating them. Germline assignment: CDR1 SGHDN and CDR2 FVKESK. The CDR3 DNA is TGTGCCAGCAGCCTTCCCCCCGGTATGAACACTGAAGCTTTCTTT. Residues: CASSLPPGMNTEAFF.

V and J are TRBV7-2 and TRBJ1-2; 7 bases line up with TRBD1. V lost 5 bases and J lost 8; bases outside the gene matches: 5. The CDR3 has 12 residues. Per germline, CDR1 SGHTA and CDR2 FQGNSA. CDR3 residues: CASSPTGWGYTF. In nucleotides, the CDR3 is TGTGCCAGCAGCCCGACAGGGTGGGGCTACACCTTC.

This chain uses TRBV6-5 with TRBJ1-1; TRBD1 might be the D (6 bases). Trimming removed 0 bases at V and 4 bases at J, with 12 bases between. The CDR3 contains 15 residues. From germline, CDR1 is MNHEY and CDR2 SVGAGI. This CDR3 reads CASSYSLKGGTEAFF. The CDR3 bases are TGTGCCAGCAGTTACTCCCTAAAAGGGGGCACTGAAGCTTTCTTT.

This rearrangement joins TRBV6-1 to TRBJ1-1, with 9 bases fitting TRBD1. This CDR3 region has 16 residues. Germline values: CDR1 MNHNS, CDR2 SASEGT. J was trimmed by 0 bases and V by 4 bases; bases with no gene match: 6. This CDR3 reads CASSARTGVMNTEAFF. The CDR3 DNA reads TGTGCCAGCAGTGCCCGGACAGGGGTAATGAACACTGAAGCTTTCTTT.

The chain employs TRBV9 and TRBJ1-3; D unresolved. V shed 0 bases and J shed 3 bases, with 16 bases lying between them. There are 17 residues in the CDR3. Germline V gene lookup returns CDR1 SGDLS and CDR2 YYNGEE. CDR3 region: CASSVGGSHSSGNTIYF. The CDR3 nucleotides read TGTGCCAGCAGCGTAGGAGGCAGCCATAGCAGTGGAAACACCATATATTTT.

For the CDR3, the DNA is TGTGCCAGCAGCTCAGGTCTGAACACCGGGGAGCTGTTTTTT. It codes for CASSSGLNTGELFF. The chain uses TRBV7-3 and TRBJ2-2; D is unclear. Germline CDR1 SGHTA, CDR2 FQGTGA. The CDR3 contains 14 residues. The ends were cut back, 4 bases at V and 1 base at J, with 7 bases in the middle.

This clone was observed a handful of times. This sequence joins TRBV7-2 and TRBJ2-7, with 8 bases matching TRBD1. Germline trimming cut 2 bases from V and 11 bases from J; bases unmatched to any gene: 5. Germline V CDR1 and CDR2: SGHTA, FQGNSA. The length of the CDR3 is 12 residues. CDR3 protein: CASSLPWTGKYF. The CDR3 DNA reads TGTGCCAGCAGCTTACCCTGGACAGGGAAGTACTTC.

This chain uses TRBV2 with TRBJ2-5, with D uncertain. Trimming took off 6 bases at V and 5 bases at J, with 19 bases between the two ends. Per germline, CDR1 SNHLY and CDR2 FYNNEI. The CDR3 length is 15 residues. The CDR3 coding sequence is TGTGCCAGCAGCGGTTCTAGTGCTGTTGCGGAGACCCAGTACTTC. Encoded protein: CASSGSSAVAETQYF.

This rearrangement joins TRBV6-5 to TRBJ1-1; 9 nucleotides agree with TRBD1. The CDR3 extends over 14 amino acids. J gave up 4 bases and V 5 bases, and 5 bases lay outside the gene matches. Germline CDR1 MNHEY, CDR2 SVGAGI. CDR3 bases: TGTGCCAGCAGTAGGACAGGGGAGACCACTGAAGCTTTCTTT. Encoded protein: CASSRTGETTEAFF.

This sequence joins TRBV19 and TRBJ1-1, with D hard to call. V gave up 4 bases and J gave up 1 base, with 13 bases separating them. The CDR3 consists of 15 residues. Germline V gives CDR1 LNHDA, CDR2 SQIVND (reference sequence). In nucleotides, the CDR3 is TGTGCCAGTAGTACCCCGGGAAGAAGGAACACTGAAGCTTTCTTT. It translates to CASSTPGRRNTEAFF.